This T cell receptor beta chain was sequenced during a study of blood T cell repertoires in COVID-19. The assay was immunoSEQ multiplex PCR, and TCRdb's table has in-frame clones only and misses some. The sample shows roughly 100,000 clones, approximately 92% of them seen only once. CDR3 length: 13 residues. The germline V and J ends were trimmed by 7 bases and 1 base, with 10 bases remaining between them. The sequencing sample was made of peripheral blood. The gene calls are TRBV12-3 or TRBV12-4 and TRBJ1-1, with D tentatively TRBD1 (6 bases). This receptor was obtained from a woman between 45 and 65 years old with COVID-19, enrolled during active disease. The CDR3 DNA is TGTGCCAGCAACCTCAGGGGGAACACTGAAGCTTTCTTT. It translates to CASNLRGNTEAFF.